This T cell receptor beta chain was identified during a study of T cells expressing NK-cell markers. Study overall: Seven of the eight sequenced donors were classified as HCMV-seropositive, and one was classified as seronegative. General observations from the study: Where several donors were concerned, these clonotypes also led the CD3+CD56-NKG2C+ fraction.

A remark on this clonotype: Its specificity is not known.

The CDR3 has 18 residues. Per the germline V gene, CDR1 is MGHDK and CDR2 is SYGVNS. Reprocessing the 5' RACE reads, TCRdb reports a single entry for every CDR3 protein and omits DNA. Its table lists approximately 420,000 distinct CDR3 sequences. What was sequenced was blood T cells: a sorted CD56 or NKG2C T cell subset, CD4+ or CD8+ T cells, or bulk PBMC T cells (not recorded which). J is TRBJ2-3 and V is TRBV25-1; the TCRdb call, TRBD2, lacks DNA for checking. The receptor was isolated from a woman in her forties or fifties in good health. The CDR3 spells CASSQLATSGSRTDTQYF.